This TCR beta chain was sequenced for a study of molecular identifiers for immune sequencing clone quantification. Study findings and constraints: The study found clones above 20 RNA copies held over 98% of effector molecules and under 1% in naive cells.

For this clonotype: Its antigen is undetermined.

Sorted naive CD8 T cells, roughly 20,000 to 1,100,000, were sequenced from 10%, 30% or 50% RNA. CD8+CD4-CCR7+CD45RA+ sorting gave the naive CD8 T cells. TCRdb passed the PCR reads through MiXCR, listing each CDR3 protein once. The sample lists about 63,000 distinct CDR3 sequences; 15% to 20% were seen once. The material sequenced was naive CD8+ T cells from blood, with Jurkat cell RNA spiked in. Subset given: FACS-sorted CD8+CD4-CCR7+CD45RA+ naive T cells. This clonotype originated in a human donor in good health. Some libraries in this study had Jurkat cell RNA spiked in.

CDR3 sequence: CALGQGNGYTF. The CDR3 DNA reads TGTGCCTTGGGACAGGGAAACGGCTACACCTTC. The chain has TRBV10-3 and TRBJ1-2; TRBD1 matches 9 bases. CDR3 length: 11 amino acids. The ends lost 11 bases at V and 8 bases at J; junction bases unmatched: 6. The germline V gene encodes CDR1 ENHRY and CDR2 SYGVKD.